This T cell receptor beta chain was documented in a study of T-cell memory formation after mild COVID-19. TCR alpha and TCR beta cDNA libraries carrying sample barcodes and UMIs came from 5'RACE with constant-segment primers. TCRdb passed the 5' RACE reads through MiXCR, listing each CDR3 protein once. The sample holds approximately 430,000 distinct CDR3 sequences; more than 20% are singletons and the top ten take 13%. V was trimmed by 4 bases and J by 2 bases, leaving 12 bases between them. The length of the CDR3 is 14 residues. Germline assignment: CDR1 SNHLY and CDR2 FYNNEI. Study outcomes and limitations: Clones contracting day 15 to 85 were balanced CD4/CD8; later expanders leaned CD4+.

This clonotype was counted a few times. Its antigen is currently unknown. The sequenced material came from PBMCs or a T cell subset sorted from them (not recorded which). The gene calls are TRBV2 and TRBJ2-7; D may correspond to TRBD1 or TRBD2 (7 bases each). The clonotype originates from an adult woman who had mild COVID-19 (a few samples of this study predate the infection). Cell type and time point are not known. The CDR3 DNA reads TGTGCCAGCAGTGGGGCAGGGGGGGCCTACGAGCAGTACTTC. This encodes CASSGAGGAYEQYF.